A selection of T cell receptor beta chains follows, all from one sample in a study of CD8+ T cells in alopecia areata. Produced via immunoSEQ multiplex PCR; TCRdb's table is partial and in-frame only. The repertoire holds about 120,000 clones, with about 50% as singletons. The starting material was CD4+ T cells sorted from blood, obtained at week 4, from a patient treated with tofacitinib. These receptors came from a human donor with alopecia areata. The CDR3 runs from the conserved cysteine through the conserved F or W. The order of the fields is CDR3 protein, CDR3 DNA, clone size, J gene, V gene, D gene. A D gene is named only where the DNA matches it firmly. Some rows have no size entry. The others give once, few or many, or a class for an expanded clone.

CDR3 protein: CSQKSGYGYTF
CDR3 DNA: TGCAGTCAAAAGTCAGGGTACGGCTACACCTTC
clone size: few
J gene: TRBJ1-2
V gene: TRBV29-1
D gene: .

CDR3 protein: CASSGTAVYGYTF
CDR3 DNA: TGTGCCAGCAGCGGGACAGCCGTCTATGGCTACACCTTC
clone size: .
J gene: TRBJ1-2
V gene: TRBV6-5
D gene: TRBD1

CDR3 protein: CAWTPGTGNGYTF
CDR3 DNA: TGTGCCTGGACCCCCGGGACAGGGAATGGCTACACCTTC
clone size: .
J gene: TRBJ1-2
V gene: TRBV30
D gene: TRBD1

CDR3 protein: CSVPGQGAGNYGYTF
CDR3 DNA: TGCAGCGTCCCGGGACAGGGGGCTGGAAACTATGGCTACACCTTC
clone size: .
J gene: TRBJ1-2
V gene: TRBV29-1
D gene: TRBD1

CDR3 protein: CAWSNRDRYYGYTF
CDR3 DNA: TGTGCCTGGAGTAATCGGGACAGGTATTATGGCTACACCTTC
clone size: .
J gene: TRBJ1-2
V gene: TRBV30
D gene: TRBD1

CDR3 protein: CASRFGPRSGANVLTF
CDR3 DNA: TGTGCCAGCAGGTTCGGGCCGCGCTCTGGGGCCAACGTCCTGACTTTC
clone size: .
J gene: TRBJ2-6
V gene: TRBV5-6
D gene: .

CDR3 protein: CASRVWTNTGELFF
CDR3 DNA: TGTGCCAGCAGAGTCTGGACGAACACCGGGGAGCTGTTTTTT
clone size: .
J gene: TRBJ2-2
V gene: TRBV27
D gene: .

CDR3 protein: CAWSVRGFGRGAYNEQFF
CDR3 DNA: TGTGCCTGGAGTGTACGAGGCTTTGGGCGGGGGGCTTACAATGAGCAGTTCTTC
clone size: few
J gene: TRBJ2-1
V gene: TRBV30
D gene: TRBD2

CDR3 protein: CAWRTGSNSPLHF
CDR3 DNA: TGTGCCTGGCGGACAGGGTCCAATTCACCCCTCCACTTT
clone size: .
J gene: TRBJ1-6
V gene: TRBV30
D gene: TRBD1

CDR3 protein: CASSQDQADWPQHF
CDR3 DNA: TGCGCCAGCAGCCAAGACCAGGCGGATTGGCCCCAGCATTTT
clone size: .
J gene: TRBJ1-5
V gene: TRBV4-1
D gene: .

CDR3 protein: CASPPGAF
CDR3 DNA: TGTGCCAGCCCACCCGGGGCTTTC
clone size: few
J gene: TRBJ2-7
V gene: TRBV7-9
D gene: .

CDR3 protein: CASTTGGPNGELFF
CDR3 DNA: TGTGCCAGCACCACAGGAGGGCCTAACGGGGAGCTGTTTTTT
clone size: many
J gene: TRBJ2-2
V gene: TRBV7-3
D gene: .

CDR3 protein: CASSSLTANNEQFF
CDR3 DNA: TGTGCCAGCAGCTCATTGACAGCCAACAATGAGCAGTTCTTC
clone size: .
J gene: TRBJ2-1
V gene: TRBV9
D gene: .

CDR3 protein: CAWSVGAGRTHGYTF
CDR3 DNA: TGTGCCTGGAGTGTAGGTGCAGGGAGGACGCATGGCTACACCTTC
clone size: .
J gene: TRBJ1-2
V gene: TRBV30
D gene: .

CDR3 protein: CASQGGWASSTDTQYF
CDR3 DNA: TGCGCCAGCCAAGGGGGCTGGGCTTCTAGCACAGATACGCAGTATTTT
clone size: once
J gene: TRBJ2-3
V gene: TRBV5-1
D gene: TRBD1

CDR3 protein: CAWSDSTDRKQYF
CDR3 DNA: TGTGCCTGGAGTGACTCCACGGACAGGAAGCAGTACTTC
clone size: .
J gene: TRBJ2-7
V gene: TRBV30
D gene: TRBD1

CDR3 protein: CASSDRTGPTDTQYF
CDR3 DNA: TGTGCCAGCAGTGATCGAACGGGCCCCACAGATACGCAGTATTTT
clone size: .
J gene: TRBJ2-3
V gene: TRBV25-1
D gene: .

CDR3 protein: CARGFLAVETQYF
CDR3 DNA: TGTGCCAGAGGTTTCCTCGCGGTAGAGACCCAGTACTTC
clone size: few
J gene: TRBJ2-5
V gene: TRBV19
D gene: .

CDR3 protein: CSDWAPGQGNTEAFF
CDR3 DNA: TGCAGCGACTGGGCCCCGGGACAGGGGAACACTGAAGCTTTCTTT
clone size: .
J gene: TRBJ1-1
V gene: TRBV29-1
D gene: TRBD1

CDR3 protein: CASSNTGHPEAFF
CDR3 DNA: TGTGCCAGCAGTAATACAGGGCACCCTGAAGCTTTCTTT
clone size: .
J gene: TRBJ1-1
V gene: TRBV27
D gene: .

CDR3 protein: CASSFRVTRSSYEQYF
CDR3 DNA: TGTGCCAGCAGTTTCCGGGTTACACGGAGCTCCTACGAGCAGTACTTC
clone size: .
J gene: TRBJ2-7
V gene: TRBV27
D gene: .

CDR3 protein: CASSPPVRGRGGRNEQFF
CDR3 DNA: TGTGCCAGCTCACCACCAGTCAGGGGTAGAGGGGGCAGGAATGAGCAGTTCTTC
clone size: .
J gene: TRBJ2-1
V gene: TRBV18
D gene: TRBD1

CDR3 protein: CASSYSGRMNTEAFF
CDR3 DNA: TGTGCCAGCAGTTACTCGGGACGGATGAACACTGAAGCTTTCTTT
clone size: .
J gene: TRBJ1-1
V gene: TRBV6-5
D gene: .

CDR3 protein: CASSTLSGGELFF
CDR3 DNA: TGTGCCAGCAGCACCCTTTCGGGCGGGGAGCTGTTTTTT
clone size: .
J gene: TRBJ2-2
V gene: TRBV11-1
D gene: .

CDR3 protein: CASSLWSTDSGANVLTF
CDR3 DNA: TGCGCCAGCAGCTTGTGGTCGACAGACTCTGGGGCCAACGTCCTGACTTTC
clone size: .
J gene: TRBJ2-6
V gene: TRBV5-1
D gene: .

CDR3 protein: CASSQVPEREKLFF
CDR3 DNA: TGCGCCAGCAGCCAGGTCCCGGAAAGGGAAAAACTGTTTTTT
clone size: .
J gene: TRBJ1-4
V gene: TRBV4-1
D gene: .

CDR3 protein: CASSKEYGGNTDTQYF
CDR3 DNA: TGTGCCAGCAGCAAAGAGTACGGGGGAAACACAGATACGCAGTATTTT
clone size: few
J gene: TRBJ2-3
V gene: TRBV7-2
D gene: .

CDR3 protein: CATSNSYGDEQFF
CDR3 DNA: TGTGCCACCAGCAATTCATACGGGGATGAGCAGTTCTTC
clone size: .
J gene: TRBJ2-1
V gene: TRBV15
D gene: .

CDR3 protein: CASSRGGGTNTIYF
CDR3 DNA: TGTGCCAGCAGCCGTGGCGGAGGGACAAACACCATATATTTT
clone size: .
J gene: TRBJ1-3
V gene: TRBV11-2
D gene: .

CDR3 protein: CASHWGRGAPILSYNEQFF
CDR3 DNA: TGCGCCAGCCACTGGGGGAGGGGGGCGCCGATACTCTCCTACAATGAGCAGTTCTTC
clone size: few
J gene: TRBJ2-1
V gene: TRBV10-2
D gene: .

CDR3 protein: CSVRFSGGADIQYF
CDR3 DNA: TGCAGCGTTAGATTTAGCGGGGGGGCGGACATTCAGTACTTC
clone size: .
J gene: TRBJ2-4
V gene: TRBV29-1
D gene: TRBD2

CDR3 protein: CASIGSPNSPLHF
CDR3 DNA: TGTGCCAGCATAGGTTCCCCGAATTCACCCCTCCACTTT
clone size: .
J gene: TRBJ1-6
V gene: TRBV2
D gene: .

CDR3 protein: CASSAPTALRSYNEQFF
CDR3 DNA: TGTGCCAGCAGCGCCCCGACAGCGCTACGATCTTACAATGAGCAGTTCTTC
clone size: .
J gene: TRBJ2-1
V gene: TRBV14
D gene: .

CDR3 protein: CASSYRQGETQYF
CDR3 DNA: TGTGCCAGCAGTTACAGGCAGGGGGAGACCCAGTACTTC
clone size: .
J gene: TRBJ2-5
V gene: TRBV6-5
D gene: .

CDR3 protein: CASSSTGTGTFETQYF
CDR3 DNA: TGTGCCAGCAGCTCAACCGGGACAGGGACCTTTGAGACCCAGTACTTC
clone size: few
J gene: TRBJ2-5
V gene: TRBV7-6
D gene: TRBD1

CDR3 protein: CASGIGLVGNEQYF
CDR3 DNA: TGTGCCAGCGGCATTGGGCTGGTAGGGAACGAGCAGTACTTC
clone size: once
J gene: TRBJ2-7
V gene: TRBV27
D gene: .

CDR3 protein: CASSYSAASTNEKLFF
CDR3 DNA: TGTGCCAGCAGTTACTCTGCAGCGTCAACTAATGAAAAACTGTTTTTT
clone size: .
J gene: TRBJ1-4
V gene: TRBV6-5
D gene: .

CDR3 protein: CSVGTVIRTEAFF
CDR3 DNA: TGCAGCGTCGGGACGGTAATTCGGACTGAAGCTTTCTTT
clone size: .
J gene: TRBJ1-1
V gene: TRBV29-1
D gene: .

CDR3 protein: CASSLLSGGAGTDTQYF
CDR3 DNA: TGTGCCAGCAGCCTCCTTAGCGGGGGGGCAGGCACAGATACGCAGTATTTT
clone size: few
J gene: TRBJ2-3
V gene: TRBV7-8
D gene: TRBD2

CDR3 protein: CASSPQWVGTEAFF
CDR3 DNA: TGTGCCAGCTCACCTCAGTGGGTCGGCACTGAAGCTTTCTTT
clone size: .
J gene: TRBJ1-1
V gene: TRBV18
D gene: .

CDR3 protein: CASSLGGNAGADTQYF
CDR3 DNA: TGTGCCAGCAGCTTAGGGGGAAATGCCGGGGCAGATACGCAGTATTTT
clone size: .
J gene: TRBJ2-3
V gene: TRBV7-2
D gene: .

CDR3 protein: CSVRGLAGIYEQYF
CDR3 DNA: TGCAGCGTACGGGGCCTAGCGGGGATCTACGAGCAGTACTTC
clone size: .
J gene: TRBJ2-7
V gene: TRBV29-1
D gene: TRBD2

CDR3 protein: CSGSEAGGPVTGELFF
CDR3 DNA: TGCAGCGGAAGTGAGGCGGGAGGGCCGGTCACCGGGGAGCTGTTTTTT
clone size: .
J gene: TRBJ2-2
V gene: TRBV29-1
D gene: TRBD2

CDR3 protein: CSGGVSDYGYTF
CDR3 DNA: TGCAGTGGAGGAGTCTCGGACTATGGCTACACCTTC
clone size: .
J gene: TRBJ1-2
V gene: TRBV29-1
D gene: .

CDR3 protein: CAISPGTSGNNEQFF
CDR3 DNA: TGTGCCATCAGCCCCGGGACTAGCGGTAACAATGAGCAGTTCTTC
clone size: few
J gene: TRBJ2-1
V gene: TRBV10-3
D gene: TRBD2

CDR3 protein: CAWSGRGGPYEQYF
CDR3 DNA: TGTGCCTGGAGTGGTCGCGGGGGACCCTACGAGCAGTACTTC
clone size: .
J gene: TRBJ2-7
V gene: TRBV30
D gene: TRBD2

CDR3 protein: CSVGGPLGGELFF
CDR3 DNA: TGCAGCGTAGGGGGCCCCCTAGGCGGGGAGCTGTTTTTT
clone size: .
J gene: TRBJ2-2
V gene: TRBV29-1
D gene: TRBD1

CDR3 protein: CASSEARSGYTF
CDR3 DNA: TGTGCCAGCAGTGAAGCCAGAAGCGGCTACACCTTC
clone size: few
J gene: TRBJ1-2
V gene: TRBV6-1
D gene: .

CDR3 protein: CASRPRQGMGNGYTF
CDR3 DNA: TGTGCCAGCAGGCCCCGACAGGGGATGGGGAATGGCTACACCTTC
clone size: .
J gene: TRBJ1-2
V gene: TRBV6-5
D gene: TRBD1

CDR3 protein: CASSLADRVGAFF
CDR3 DNA: TGCGCCAGCAGCTTGGCGGACAGGGTGGGAGCTTTCTTT
clone size: .
J gene: TRBJ1-1
V gene: TRBV5-1
D gene: TRBD1

CDR3 protein: CASSWVNYGYTF
CDR3 DNA: TGTGCCAGCAGTTGGGTTAACTATGGCTACACCTTC
clone size: .
J gene: TRBJ1-2
V gene: TRBV28
D gene: .

CDR3 protein: CAWSAGGEKLFF
CDR3 DNA: TGTGCCTGGTCGGCAGGAGGTGAAAAACTGTTTTTT
clone size: few
J gene: TRBJ1-4
V gene: TRBV30
D gene: .

CDR3 protein: CASSGGSNQPQHF
CDR3 DNA: TGTGCCAGCAGTGGGGGGAGTAATCAGCCCCAGCATTTT
clone size: few
J gene: TRBJ1-5
V gene: TRBV2
D gene: .

CDR3 protein: CSAADRGRGETQYF
CDR3 DNA: TGCAGCGCCGCCGACAGGGGGCGAGGAGAGACCCAGTACTTC
clone size: .
J gene: TRBJ2-5
V gene: TRBV29-1
D gene: TRBD1

CDR3 protein: CASSRVLGETQYF
CDR3 DNA: TGTGCCAGCAGCCGCGTCTTAGGGGAGACCCAGTACTTC
clone size: .
J gene: TRBJ2-5
V gene: TRBV7-7
D gene: .